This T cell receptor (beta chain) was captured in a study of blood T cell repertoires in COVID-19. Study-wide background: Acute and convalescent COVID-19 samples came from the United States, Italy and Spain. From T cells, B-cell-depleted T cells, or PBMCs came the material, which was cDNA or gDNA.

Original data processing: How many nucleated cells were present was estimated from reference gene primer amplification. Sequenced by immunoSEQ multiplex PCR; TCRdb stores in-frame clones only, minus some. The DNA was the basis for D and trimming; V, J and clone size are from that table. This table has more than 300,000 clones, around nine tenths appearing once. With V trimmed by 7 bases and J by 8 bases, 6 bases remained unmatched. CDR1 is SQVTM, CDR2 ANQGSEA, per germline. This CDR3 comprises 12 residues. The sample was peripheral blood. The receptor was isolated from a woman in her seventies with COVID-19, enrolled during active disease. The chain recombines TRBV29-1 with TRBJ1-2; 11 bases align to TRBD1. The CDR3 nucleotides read TGCAGCGCGCCGGGACAGGGGGGAGGCTACACCTTC. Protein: CSAPGQGGGYTF.